One and the same sample provided the 31 T cell receptor beta chains below, sequenced in a study of CD8 T cells in Susac syndrome. Reverse transcription of about 0.5 to 1 ug RNA was carried out with random hexamers. A single record per CDR3 protein comes from TCRdb applying MiXCR to the immunoSEQ multiplex PCR reads. The sample lists about 140,000 distinct CDR3 sequences; approximately 95% were seen once. Sequencing was performed on CD8+ T cells from PBMCs. These receptors were taken from a human donor with Susac syndrome.

This chain connects TRBV24-1 to TRBJ2-2; D not certain. Germline CDR1 reads KGHDR; CDR2 reads SFDVKD. With 12 bases removed from V and 0 bases from J, the gap between germline ends came to 7 bases. CDR3 length: 12 residues. The chain's CDR3 is CAVHSNTGELFF. The CDR3 DNA follows: TGTGCCGTTCATTCGAACACCGGGGAGCTGTTTTTT.

V and J are TRBV5-4 and TRBJ2-1; D not resolved. Germline assignment: CDR1 SGHNT and CDR2 YYREEE (reference sequence). The CDR3 loop spans 12 amino acids. V lost 3 bases and J 5 bases, leaving 6 bases between the germline ends. CDR3 in DNA: TGTGCCAGCAGCTCCAAAAACAATGAGCAGTTCTTC. Protein product: CASSSKNNEQFF.

The rearrangement uses TRBV11-2 and TRBJ2-5, with TRBD2 matching 8 bases. With V trimmed by 5 bases and J by 1 base, 3 bases remained unmatched. Germline CDR1 reads SGHAT; CDR2 reads FQNNGV. This CDR3 has 14 residues. The DNA for the CDR3 is TGTGCCAGCAGCGGAGCGGGAGTCCAAGAGACCCAGTACTTC. Translating gives CASSGAGVQETQYF.

This clonotype was observed a single time. In DNA, the CDR3 is TGTGCCAGCAGCTTAGATCCAATCTACAATGAGCAGTTCTTC. Encoded protein: CASSLDPIYNEQFF. The chain couples TRBV7-9 to TRBJ2-1; D gene unclear. The CDR3 has 14 amino acids. Germline-derived CDR1 and CDR2 are SEHNR and FQNEAQ (reference sequence). V was cut by 1 base and J by 3 bases, with 7 bases left in between.

The chain recombines TRBV10-3 with TRBJ2-7, with 8 bases identical to TRBD1. The V gene end was trimmed by 2 bases and the J gene end by 3 bases; junction bases not matched to a gene: 3. Germline values: CDR1 ENHRY, CDR2 SYGVKD. The CDR3 has 14 residues. Written as DNA, the CDR3 is TGTGCCATCAGTGAGCCCGACAGGGGCTACGAGCAGTACTTC. Protein product: CAISEPDRGYEQYF.

The J gene is TRBJ2-7, the V gene TRBV7-6, with 7 bases aligning to TRBD2. The germline gives CDR1 SGHVS, CDR2 FNYEAQ. There are 15 residues in the CDR3. Trimming removed 0 bases from V and 4 bases from J; junction bases left unmatched: 6. CDR3 sequence reads: CASSLAQGSGYEQYF. The CDR3 DNA is TGTGCCAGCAGCTTAGCGCAGGGTAGCGGGTACGAGCAGTACTTC.

CDR3 DNA: TGTGCCAGCAGTAACGACAGAACCTACTACGAGCAGTACTTC. This gives the protein CASSNDRTYYEQYF. The V call is TRBV6-5, the J call TRBJ2-7; maybe TRBD1 (5 bases). Deletions cut 5 bases from V and 3 bases from J, with 14 bases between. This CDR3 region has 14 residues. The germline V gene encodes CDR1 MNHEY and CDR2 SVGAGI.

About this clonotype itself: The junction departs from the called germline gene at one end, perhaps through a read error. J is TRBJ2-1 and V is TRBV7-7, with TRBD2 as a possible D gene (6 bases). Germline lookup yields CDR1 SSHAT and CDR2 FNYEAQ (reference sequence). This CDR3 is 13 amino acids long. CDR3 loop: CASSTGTLDEQFF. The CDR3, as DNA: TGTGCTAGCAGCACTGGGACTCTTGATGAGCAGTTCTTC.

The chain joins TRBV12-3 or TRBV12-4 to TRBJ1-3, with a tentative D call TRBD1 (6 bases). Trimming removed 6 bases from V and 4 bases from J, with 16 bases in between. The length of the CDR3 is 15 residues. CDR3 in amino acids: CASSIRQVAGNTIYF. CDR3 nucleotide sequence: TGTGCCAGCAGCATTAGACAGGTGGCGGGAAACACCATATATTTT.

This chain uses TRBV30 with TRBJ2-3; D is unclear. V lost 4 bases and J 6 bases, leaving 8 bases between the germline ends. Germline V lookup: CDR1 GTSNPN, CDR2 SVGIG (reference sequence). The CDR3 has 11 residues. CDR3 in DNA: TGTGCCTGGATTGAAGTGGATACGCAGTATTTT. It yields the protein CAWIEVDTQYF.

V gene TRBV23-1 combines with J gene TRBJ1-5, with D uncertain. TRBV23-1 is an open reading frame whose function is uncertain. The CDR3 sequence is 13 residues long. The V end was cut by 6 bases, the J end by 1 base, with 7 bases between. The CDR3 DNA reads as TGCGCCAGCAGACGAACGAGCAATCAGCCCCAGCATTTT. It translates to CASRRTSNQPQHF.

The chain joins TRBV6-2 or TRBV6-3 to TRBJ2-1; no definite D call. Germline CDR1 reads MNHEY; CDR2 reads SVGEGT. The germline V and J ends were trimmed by 2 bases and 5 bases, with 19 bases remaining between them. This CDR3 comprises 17 residues. The CDR3 is CASSYPLADGDNNEQFF. The CDR3 DNA reads as TGTGCCAGCAGTTACCCCCTCGCAGACGGTGATAACAATGAGCAGTTCTTC.

This clonotype was seen only once. The chain uses TRBV27 and TRBJ1-1; D not resolved. Trimming stripped 4 bases from V and 1 base from J, with 10 bases between. This CDR3 spans 14 amino acids. Germline V gives CDR1 MNHEY, CDR2 SMNVEV (reference sequence). The CDR3 sequence is CASSYGLPNTEAFF. The CDR3 nucleotides are TGTGCCAGCAGTTACGGACTGCCGAACACTGAAGCTTTCTTT.

V gene TRBV5-6 combines with J gene TRBJ2-5, with D perhaps matching TRBD1 (8 bases). The CDR3 consists of 15 residues. In germline, CDR1 is SGHDT, CDR2 YYEEEE. Trimming shortened V by 5 bases and J by 4 bases, and 18 bases separated the two germline ends. The CDR3 protein is CASSDTGGGSETQYF. CDR3 DNA sequence: TGTGCCAGCAGTGATACAGGGGGGGGGTCAGAGACCCAGTACTTC. Complete variable domain (other parts from reference TRBV5-6 and TRBJ2-5): DAGVTQSPTHLIKTRGQQVTLRCSPKSGHDTVSWYQQALGQGPQFIFQYYEEEERQRGNFPDRFSGHQFPNYSSELNVNALLLGDSALYLCASSDTGGGSETQYFGPGTRLLVL.

J is TRBJ1-2 and V is TRBV14; 8 bases are shared with TRBD1. V lost 0 bases, J lost 6 bases, and 15 bases stayed unmatched. The CDR3 loop spans 18 amino acids. Germline-derived CDR1 and CDR2 are SGHDN and FVKESK. CDR3 residues: CASSQEGRTGHYSDGYTF. The CDR3 DNA reads TGTGCCAGCAGCCAAGAGGGAAGGACAGGGCACTACTCGGATGGCTACACCTTC.

The chain uses TRBV6-7 and TRBJ2-1; TRBD2 agrees at 8 bases. TRBV6-7 is classed as an ORF, of uncertain function. V was pared by 4 bases and J by 15 bases, with 8 bases of the junction left unmatched. This CDR3 has 12 amino acids. In nucleotides, the CDR3 is TGTGCCAGCAGTTCCGGGAGGGAGGGGTTGTTCTTC. Amino acids: CASSSGREGLFF.

This rearrangement joins TRBV27 to TRBJ2-1; possible D gene TRBD2, 6 bases. V lost 6 bases and J 6 bases, leaving 15 bases between the germline ends. Germline assignment: CDR1 MNHEY and CDR2 SMNVEV (reference sequence). CDR3 length: 14 amino acids. CDR3 sequence: CASRGREFINEQFF. Here the CDR3 DNA reads TGTGCCAGCAGGGGACGGGAGTTTATCAATGAGCAGTTCTTC.

The V and J genes are TRBV25-1 and TRBJ2-7; 7 positions match TRBD1. V gave up 6 bases and J gave up 3 bases; unmatched junction bases: 5. CDR1 is MGHDK, CDR2 SYGVNS, per germline. The CDR3 has 13 amino acids. The CDR3 sequence: CASSETGHYEQYF. The CDR3 nucleotides read TGTGCCAGCAGCGAGACAGGGCACTACGAGCAGTACTTC.

This clonotype appeared a single time. The rearrangement uses TRBV5-4 and TRBJ2-2; 8 nucleotides match TRBD2. Germline V gene lookup returns CDR1 SGHNT and CDR2 YYREEE (reference sequence). CDR3 length equals 15 residues. The ends lost 4 bases at V and 6 bases at J; junction bases unmatched: 8. CDR3 nucleotide sequence: TGTGCCAGCAGCGTCACTAGCGGCTACGCCGGGGAGCTGTTTTTT. Its protein product is CASSVTSGYAGELFF.

This chain's CDR3 is CAWRTRWGGRKETQYF. The CDR3 DNA reads as TGTGCCTGGAGGACCAGATGGGGGGGCCGCAAAGAGACCCAGTACTTC. The rearrangement links TRBV30 to TRBJ2-5; possible D gene TRBD2, 7 bases. Looked up from germline, CDR1 is GTSNPN and CDR2 is SVGIG (reference sequence). This CDR3 is built from 16 residues. V was clipped by 3 bases and J by 3 bases, with 20 bases between them.

This sequence joins TRBV6-2 or TRBV6-3 and TRBJ2-7; D may match TRBD1 or TRBD2 (5 bases each). Trimming removed 2 bases at V and 7 bases at J, with 18 bases between. The CDR3 is 15 amino acids. Germline V gives CDR1 MNHEY, CDR2 SVGEGT. The CDR3 DNA sequence: TGTGCCAGCAGTTACCAGGGACCCAGTTTTGTGGAGCAGTACTTC. Translated: CASSYQGPSFVEQYF.

V and J are TRBV29-1 and TRBJ2-3; D not certain. Germline V gene data show CDR1 as SQVTM and CDR2 as ANQGSEA. This CDR3 is 13 amino acids long. Trimming removed 5 bases from V and 2 bases from J, with 11 bases in between. The CDR3, as DNA: TGCAGCGTTACCCCAGTCAACACAGATACGCAGTATTTT. Protein: CSVTPVNTDTQYF.

The rearrangement joins TRBV2 to TRBJ1-1; the D gene is possibly TRBD1 (6 bases). The V end lost 9 bases, the J end lost 4 bases, and 12 bases lay between the germline ends. The CDR3 has 12 residues. The germline gives CDR1 SNHLY, CDR2 FYNNEI. DNA of the CDR3: TGTGCCAGAGCCAGGGGCCCCACTGAAGCTTTCTTT. Translated, it gives CARARGPTEAFF.

The chain carries TRBV20-1 and TRBJ2-7; D is perhaps TRBD1 (6 bases). V was trimmed by 0 bases and J by 1 base, leaving 19 bases between them. Germline CDR1 reads DFQATT; CDR2 reads SNEGSKA (reference sequence). The CDR3 loop spans 17 amino acids. The CDR3 DNA sequence: TGCAGTGCTAGAGATGAAACAGGGAAGATTTGGTCCTACGAGCAGTACTTC. This codes for CSARDETGKIWSYEQYF.

This clonotype was found a few times. The chain employs TRBV12-3 or TRBV12-4 and TRBJ2-7, with a tentative D call TRBD1 (5 bases). The CDR3 loop spans 12 amino acids. Trimming took off 5 bases at V and 4 bases at J, with 9 bases between the two ends. CDR3 coding DNA: TGTGCCAGCAGTCCCACAGGTTACGAGCAGTACTTC. This gives the protein CASSPTGYEQYF.

The chain is built from TRBV29-1 and TRBJ1-2; 8 bases match TRBD1. This CDR3 has 15 residues. The J segment lost 3 bases and the V segment lost 7 bases, leaving 13 bases of the junction unmatched. Germline assignment: CDR1 SQVTM and CDR2 ANQGSEA. The CDR3 nucleotides read TGCAGCGCCGACCAATACGGACAGGGCGACTATGGCTACACCTTC. This encodes CSADQYGQGDYGYTF.

In DNA, the CDR3 is TGCAGCGTTGATCGGGGGGGCGGGGAGCTGTTTTTT. This encodes CSVDRGGGELFF. The V gene is TRBV29-1, the J gene TRBJ2-2, with 8 bases that match TRBD2. Germline CDR1 SQVTM, CDR2 ANQGSEA. The V gene end was trimmed by 3 bases and the J gene end by 7 bases; junction bases not matched to a gene: 1. This CDR3 contains 12 residues.

The V and J genes are TRBV5-1 and TRBJ2-7; maybe TRBD2 (5 bases). V lost 4 bases and J lost 3, with 14 bases in between. The CDR3 has 14 amino acids. CDR1 SGHRS and CDR2 YFSETQ come from the germline V gene. The chain's CDR3 is CASSQTKGSYEQYF. For the CDR3, the DNA is TGCGCCAGCAGCCAGACTAAAGGAAGCTACGAGCAGTACTTC. Supplemented by reference TRBV5-1 and TRBJ2-7, the full variable domain reads KAGVTQTPRYLIKTRGQQVTLSCSPISGHRSVSWYQQTPGQGLQFLFEYFSETQRNKGNFPGRFSGRQFSNSRSEMNVSTLELGDSALYLCASSQTKGSYEQYFGPGTRLTVT.

The chain uses TRBV7-6 and TRBJ2-7, with D tentatively TRBD1 (6 bases). The V end was cut by 5 bases, the J end by 6 bases, with 14 bases between. Germline values: CDR1 SGHVS, CDR2 FNYEAQ. This CDR3 comprises 13 residues. The DNA of the CDR3 is TGTGCCAGCAGCCAAACAGGGTTTGGCGAGCAGTACTTC. Translation gives CASSQTGFGEQYF.

CDR3: CSARAPRREGRPTAKNIQYF. DNA for the CDR3: TGCAGTGCTAGGGCCCCGCGACGGGAGGGCCGTCCCACGGCCAAAAACATTCAGTACTTC. The chain combines TRBV20-1 with TRBJ2-4; 8 bases line up with TRBD2. CDR3 length: 20 amino acids. Germline-derived CDR1 and CDR2 are DFQATT and SNEGSKA (reference sequence). Trimming took 3 bases from V and 1 from J; bases not matched to a gene: 20.

The chain uses TRBV2 and TRBJ1-1; D gene uncertain. Trimming removed 3 bases at V and 5 bases at J, with 10 bases between. Germline assignment: CDR1 SNHLY and CDR2 FYNNEI. This CDR3 is built from 13 residues. The CDR3 region is CASSDPRETEAFF. CDR3 nucleotide sequence: TGTGCCAGCAGTGACCCCCGAGAGACTGAAGCTTTCTTT.